This is a list of T cell receptor beta chains from one sample in a study of cytomegalovirus exposure and HLA in healthy donors. Some clones are missing from TCRdb's copy, which holds only in-frame ones; the method was immunoSEQ multiplex PCR. The table includes some 99,000 clones, under 85% detected once. Sequencing input: PBMCs. All receptors come from a woman aged 50 to 65 in good health and CMV-seropositive. The CDR3 runs from the conserved cysteine through the conserved F or W. The order of the fields is J gene, clone size, V gene, D gene, CDR3 length, CDR3 protein, CDR3 DNA. D genes are given only for firm matches. Only some rows state a clone size, as once, few, many or a class for expanded clones.

TRBJ2-3 | . | TRBV20-1 | . | 11 | CSAPSTDTQYF | TGCAGTGCTCCTAGCACAGATACGCAGTATTTT
TRBJ2-1 | . | TRBV7-2 | TRBD2 | 14 | CASSFEGGLREQFF | TGTGCCAGCAGCTTCGAGGGAGGGCTAAGGGAGCAGTTCTTC
TRBJ1-2 | . | TRBV18 | . | 15 | CASSPAGAGKGGYTF | TGTGCCAGCTCACCAGCAGGGGCCGGAAAGGGTGGCTACACCTTC
TRBJ2-5 | . | TRBV11-1 | TRBD2 | 17 | CASSKRLGLESGETQYF | TGTGCCAGCAGCAAACGTCTTGGACTAGAGTCCGGAGAGACCCAGTACTTC
TRBJ2-7 | . | TRBV7-9 | TRBD1 | 14 | CASSLEQGNYEQYF | TGTGCCAGCAGCTTAGAACAGGGGAACTACGAGCAGTACTTC
TRBJ2-7 | . | TRBV6-5 | TRBD2 | 14 | CASSYRGGSYEQYF | TGTGCCAGCAGTTACCGCGGGGGGTCTTACGAGCAGTACTTC
TRBJ1-6 | . | TRBV4-3 | . | 13 | CASSQDRNSPLHF | TGCGCCAGCAGCCAAGACCGTAATTCACCCCTCCACTTT
TRBJ2-5 | few | TRBV7-2 | TRBD2 | 15 | CASSLRGRVQETQYF | TGTGCCAGCAGCCTCCGCGGGAGGGTCCAAGAGACCCAGTACTTC
TRBJ2-3 | few | TRBV7-2 | TRBD1 | 15 | CASSLDRVGTDTQYF | TGTGCCAGCAGCTTGGACAGGGTTGGAACAGATACGCAGTATTTT
TRBJ1-2 | . | TRBV5-1 | TRBD1 | 15 | CASSPGGQQGAGYTF | TGCGCCAGCAGCCCGGGGGGGCAACAGGGGGCTGGCTACACCTTC
TRBJ1-2 | . | TRBV27 | . | 15 | CASSFHTDSQYGYTF | TGTGCCAGCAGTTTCCATACCGACAGTCAATATGGCTACACCTTC
TRBJ2-1 | . | TRBV6-5 | TRBD1 | 14 | CASSGQGSNNEQFF | TGTGCCAGCAGTGGACAGGGTTCGAACAATGAGCAGTTCTTC
TRBJ2-2 | . | TRBV4-3 | TRBD2 | 16 | CASSQDAGGVTGELFF | TGCGCCAGCAGCCAAGACGCGGGAGGGGTCACCGGGGAGCTGTTTTTT
TRBJ2-7 | . | TRBV7-9 | TRBD2 | 15 | CASSVGLAASYEQYF | TGTGCCAGCAGCGTGGGACTAGCGGCCTCCTACGAGCAGTACTTC
TRBJ2-1 | . | TRBV5-1 | . | 15 | CASSFGRTAYNEQFF | TGCGCCAGCAGCTTCGGCAGGACAGCCTACAATGAGCAGTTCTTC
TRBJ1-2 | . | TRBV5-4 | . | 14 | CASSLELTNYGYTF | TGTGCCAGCAGCTTGGAACTGACAAACTATGGCTACACCTTC
TRBJ2-1 | . | TRBV7-6 | TRBD2 | 13 | CASGVAGGNEQFF | TGTGCCAGCGGGGTAGCGGGGGGTAATGAGCAGTTCTTC
TRBJ2-7 | . | TRBV4-3 | . | 15 | CASSQDPLATYEQYF | TGCGCCAGCAGCCAAGATCCACTAGCTACCTACGAGCAGTACTTC
TRBJ2-5 | . | TRBV7-3 | TRBD1 | 13 | CASSLETGGTQYF | TGTGCCAGCAGCTTAGAGACAGGGGGGACCCAGTACTTC
TRBJ2-7 | . | TRBV7-2 | . | 14 | CASSLWGNPYEQYF | TGTGCCAGCAGCTTATGGGGCAACCCCTACGAGCAGTACTTC
TRBJ2-5 | few | TRBV18 | . | 14 | CASSPLRAQETQYF | TGTGCCAGCTCACCACTCAGGGCACAAGAGACCCAGTACTTC
TRBJ1-2 | . | TRBV25-1 | . | 13 | CASSDGDGTGNLF | TGTGCCAGCAGTGATGGAGATGGAACAGGGAACCTCTTC